This T cell receptor (beta chain) was sequenced in a study of T cell responses to AZD1222 COVID-19 vaccine. General observations from the study: Vaccination with two AZD1222 doses was followed by a rise in Spike-specific TCR breadth and depth.

Clones were sequenced by immunoSEQ multiplex PCR, and TCRdb holds only the in-frame ones, with some missing. The table shows about 48,000 clones, with around 91% occurring only once. This clone has only one observation. Its antigen is not identified. This specimen consisted of peripheral blood, obtained 28 days after the second AZD1222 dose. The sequence derives from an adult who received the AZD1222 COVID-19 vaccine.

For the CDR3, the DNA is TGTGCCAGCAGCTTGGAAGCGGGGGGACCGAACACCGGGGAGCTGTTTTTT. Translated, it gives CASSLEAGGPNTGELFF. The chain joins TRBV5-4 to TRBJ2-2; 9 positions match TRBD2. Germline V gene sequence: CDR1 SGHNT, CDR2 YYREEE (reference sequence). Unmatched junction bases numbered 3, after V lost 0 bases and J lost 0 bases. This CDR3 spans 17 amino acids.